These 20 T cell receptor beta chains share one sample of origin, sequenced in a study of blood T cells in healthy people across ages (dated by TCRdb to about 2015). Libraries were made using 5' RACE. The sample was run on an Illumina HiSeq 2500. A second 7 to 11 cycle PCR used a sample-barcoded 5' primer and a J-beta primer mix. Starting from the raw public reads, TCRdb applied fastp trimming at Q25, assembled clones with MiXCR and retained in-frame beta chains. Each record represents a unique CDR3 protein, reported with the most common genes and DNA among its rows. This sample gives fewer than 1.5 million distinct CDR3 sequences in total; 42% of them show up just once. In total, the top ten clones hold around 8% of the sample. The material sequenced was blood. All receptors come from a woman aged 18 to 35 in good health.

Worth noting for this clonotype: At one boundary the junction diverges from the germline segment, which might be a read error. The chain recombines TRBV6-5 with TRBJ2-1, with a tentative D call TRBD1 (5 bases). Per germline, CDR1 MNHEY and CDR2 SVGAGI. This CDR3 comprises 12 residues. CDR3 coding DNA: TGTGCCAGCAGCCTCGACAGAAATGGGCAGTTCTTC. It translates to CASSLDRNGQFF.

A few counts support this clonotype. This chain uses TRBV29-1 with TRBJ1-6; tentatively, D is TRBD1 (5 bases). The germline CDR1 and CDR2 sequences are SQVTM and ANQGSEA. V dropped 2 bases and J dropped 3 bases, with 8 bases sitting between them. The CDR3 consists of 14 residues. The CDR3 DNA reads TGCAGCGTTGAATCAGGGAACTATAATTCACCCCTCCACTTT. Its translation: CSVESGNYNSPLHF.

V gene TRBV12-3 or TRBV12-4 combines with J gene TRBJ2-3; 13 bases map to TRBD2. The V gene end was trimmed by 6 bases and the J gene end by 11 bases; junction bases not matched to a gene: 17. This CDR3 spans 17 amino acids. The CDR3 coding sequence is TGTGCCAGCAGCCGGACTAGCGGGAGAGGTAGAAAAGATGTGCAGTATTTT. Protein: CASSRTSGRGRKDVQYF.

This clonotype was found many times. This sequence joins TRBV4-1 and TRBJ2-5; D gene unclear. This CDR3 contains 13 residues. Germline V gene data show CDR1 as MGHRA and CDR2 as YSYEKL. Trimming left V 0 bases short and J 2 bases short, with 4 bases between. This CDR3 reads CASSQDRQETQYF. In DNA, the CDR3 is TGCGCCAGCAGCCAAGACCGTCAAGAGACCCAGTACTTC.

The rearrangement links TRBV20-1 to TRBJ1-4; D remains ambiguous. Germline CDR1 and CDR2: DFQATT and SNEGSKA (reference sequence). The CDR3 contains 12 residues. The ends were cut back, 4 bases at V and 6 bases at J, with 9 bases in the middle. CDR3 loop: CSAIGHYEKLFF. The CDR3 DNA is TGCAGTGCTATAGGGCACTATGAAAAACTGTTTTTT.

The genes are TRBV5-1 and TRBJ1-3, with 9 bases fitting TRBD1. CDR1 is SGHRS, CDR2 YFSETQ, per germline. The ends lost 0 bases at V and 0 bases at J; junction bases unmatched: 1. The CDR3 runs to 16 residues. In nucleotides, the CDR3 is TGCGCCAGCAGCTTGGCGGGACAGGGCTCTGGAAACACCATATATTTT. It codes for CASSLAGQGSGNTIYF.

This clonotype appeared a few times. This rearrangement joins TRBV4-1 to TRBJ2-1, with unresolved D. The CDR3 contains 14 residues. Trimming stripped 0 bases from V and 8 bases from J, with 11 bases between. The V gene's germline CDR1 is MGHRA and CDR2 YSYEKL. The CDR3 DNA follows: TGCGCCAGCAGCCAAGATGCTGACCAAGATGAGCAGTTCTTC. Translating gives CASSQDADQDEQFF.

The gene calls are TRBV11-2 and TRBJ2-5; D may be TRBD1 (12 bases). The J call is in doubt because the DNA end fits TRBJ2-7 better. Germline V CDR1 and CDR2: SGHAT, FQNNGV. This CDR3 region has 22 residues. CDR3 protein: CASSSEGQGAYGLAGFPYEQYF. The CDR3 region has the DNA TGTGCCAGCAGCTCCGAGGGACAGGGGGCGTACGGACTAGCGGGTTTCCCCTACGAGCAGTACTTC.

This sequence joins TRBV7-2 and TRBJ1-5, with D hard to call. The CDR3 extends over 14 amino acids. Germline V gene lookup returns CDR1 SGHTA and CDR2 FQGNSA. The V end was cut by 2 bases, the J end by 7 bases, with 12 bases between. CDR3 amino acids: CASSLSRFQQPQHF. As DNA, the CDR3 is TGTGCCAGCAGCTTATCCCGTTTCCAGCAGCCCCAGCATTTT.

This chain links TRBV5-1 with TRBJ1-6; TRBD1 is a possible D gene (5 bases). Germline CDR1 is SGHRS and CDR2 is YFSETQ. The CDR3 covers 15 residues. V was cut by 5 bases and J by 6 bases, with 15 bases left in between. The CDR3 DNA follows: TGCGCCAGCAGTCCCAGTGGGGGGTCTAATTCACCCCTCCACTTT. Protein product: CASSPSGGSNSPLHF. The entire variable domain, with the rest obtained from reference TRBV5-1 and TRBJ1-6, is as follows: KAGVTQTPRYLIKTRGQQVTLSCSPISGHRSVSWYQQTPGQGLQFLFEYFSETQRNKGNFPGRFSGRQFSNSRSEMNVSTLELGDSALYLCASSPSGGSNSPLHFGNGTRLTVT.

Concerning this clonotype itself: The junction shows a germline mismatch at one end, possibly a read error. The chain uses TRBV29-1 and TRBJ2-7; TRBD2 might be the D (5 bases). CDR3 length: 12 residues. CDR1 and CDR2 (germline): SQVTM, ANQGSEA. CDR3 DNA: TGCAGCGCCTACGAGGGCTCCCACGAGCAGTACTTC. As protein: CSAYEGSHEQYF.

CDR3 DNA: TGCGCCAGCAGCTTGGCAAGTACGGCTAGCGGCTACAATGAGCAGTTCTTC. Translated, it gives CASSLASTASGYNEQFF. V gene TRBV5-1 combines with J gene TRBJ2-1; 7 bases are shared with TRBD2. This CDR3 is built from 17 residues. The germline gives CDR1 SGHRS, CDR2 YFSETQ. Losses at the gene ends were 0 bases for V and 3 bases for J; bases not matched to a gene: 9.

The chain couples TRBV15 to TRBJ2-3, with 11 bases that match TRBD2. The CDR3 spans 14 residues. Germline loops: CDR1 LNHNV, CDR2 YYDKDF (reference sequence). The trim removed 4 bases at V and 5 bases at J, leaving 2 bases unmatched. CDR3 DNA: TGTGCCACCAGCAAAGGACTAGCGGGAGATACGCAGTATTTT. It is translated as CATSKGLAGDTQYF.

The rearrangement links TRBV12-3 or TRBV12-4 to TRBJ1-2; tentative D call: TRBD1 (6 bases). The CDR3 has 14 residues. V was trimmed by 7 bases and J by 4 bases, leaving 16 bases between them. CDR3 nucleotides: TGTGCCAGCACCATACAGCAGGGGTTCTATGGCTACACCTTC. Its translation: CASTIQQGFYGYTF.

V usage is TRBV4-2 and J usage is TRBJ2-5, with 9 bases identical to TRBD2. The J call is doubtful: the DNA matches TRBJ2-7 better. Germline CDR1 reads LGHNA; CDR2 reads YNFKEQ. This CDR3 is built from 14 residues. The CDR3 bases are TGTGCCAGCAGCACGACTAGCGGAACTTACGAGCAGTACTTC. Translating it yields CASSTTSGTYEQYF.

The V call is TRBV14, the J call TRBJ2-4; 7 positions match TRBD2. This CDR3 region has 14 residues. From germline, CDR1 is SGHDN and CDR2 FVKESK. Trimming at V came to 1 base and at J to 13 bases, leaving 10 bases not matched to a gene. CDR3 coding DNA: TGTGCCAGCAGCCAAGTCGCGGGAGTGGGTGAGCAGTACTTC. Translation: CASSQVAGVGEQYF.

J is TRBJ2-6 and V is TRBV13, with D possibly matching TRBD1 (5 bases). Germline CDR1 and CDR2: PRHDT and FYEKMQ (reference sequence). The V end lost 5 bases, the J end lost 4 bases, and 9 bases lay between the germline ends. The CDR3 is made up of 14 amino acids. This CDR3 is CASSPRTGANVLTF. The CDR3 bases are TGTGCCAGCAGCCCCCGGACAGGGGCCAACGTCCTGACTTTC.

This clonotype appeared a few times. The chain employs TRBV20-1 and TRBJ1-1, with D possibly TRBD1 on 6 matching bases. Germline V gene data show CDR1 as DFQATT and CDR2 as SNEGSKA (reference sequence). The CDR3 has 14 residues. The V gene lost 5 bases and the J gene lost 1 base, with 14 bases spanning the gap. CDR3 in DNA: TGCAGTGCTTATCTGGGAGGGGGGAACACTGAAGCTTTCTTT. It yields the protein CSAYLGGGNTEAFF.

This clonotype was found a few times. This chain uses TRBV2 with TRBJ2-5; D is undetermined. Per the germline V gene, CDR1 is SNHLY and CDR2 is FYNNEI. CDR3 size: 12 residues. V was shortened by 2 bases and J by 4 bases, with 5 bases between the two germline ends. The CDR3 region is CASSETVETQYF. The CDR3 bases are TGTGCCAGCAGTGAAACAGTAGAGACCCAGTACTTC.

The rearrangement uses TRBV21-1 and TRBJ1-4; TRBD1, the D gene given by the table, was not confirmed from the DNA. TRBV21-1 is recorded as a pseudogene. The CDR3 contains 15 residues. The CDR3 nucleotides read TGTGCCAGCAGCGCCAGACCCCAGGGATGTGAAAAACTGTTTTTT. This encodes CASSARPQGCEKLFF.